A single sample is the source of the 29 T cell receptor beta chains below, sequenced in a study of OX40 agonist ivuxolimab in advanced cancers. Measured with immunoSEQ multiplex PCR; TCRdb has only the in-frame clones, and not every one. The data hold around 84,000 clones, with about nine tenths observed a single time. The material was CD4+ or CD8+ T cells sorted from blood, obtained in a trial of the OX40 agonist ivuxolimab. The receptors derive from an adult with an advanced solid tumor such as melanoma, head and neck, liver or kidney cancer.

The CDR3 nucleotides are TGTGCCAGCAGCTTAGGCTCTAGCGCGAACTCCTACGAGCAGTACTTC. It codes for CASSLGSSANSYEQYF. This chain connects TRBV11-2 to TRBJ2-7; tentatively, D is TRBD2 (6 bases). This CDR3 contains 16 residues. Trimming shortened V by 1 base and J by 0 bases, and 13 bases separated the two germline ends. CDR1 and CDR2 from the germline V gene are SGHAT and FQNNGV.

The chain is built from TRBV7-9 and TRBJ2-3, with 8 positions matching TRBD2. This CDR3 contains 15 residues. The V and J ends lost 5 bases and 1 base, in that order; junction bases with no gene match: 5. Germline V CDR1 and CDR2: SEHNR, FQNEAQ (reference sequence). The CDR3 nucleotides read TGTGCCAGCAGCCGAACTAGCGGCCGCACAGATACGCAGTATTTT. Protein: CASSRTSGRTDTQYF. The full variable domain, with the rest looked up from reference TRBV7-9 and TRBJ2-3, is DTGVSQNPRHKITKRGQNVTFRCDPISEHNRLYWYRQTLGQGPEFLTYFQNEAQLEKSRLLSDRFSAERPKGSFSTLEIQRTEQGDSAMYLCASSRTSGRTDTQYFGPGTRLTVL.

This clone was recorded once. The chain has TRBV9 and TRBJ1-5; possibly TRBD1 for D (6 bases). Germline loops: CDR1 SGDLS, CDR2 YYNGEE. The CDR3 sequence is 16 residues long. Deletions cut 4 bases from V and 0 bases from J, with 14 bases between. Here the CDR3 reads CASSPKRQVSNQPQHF. As DNA, the CDR3 is TGTGCCAGCAGCCCTAAGAGACAGGTTAGCAATCAGCCCCAGCATTTT. The full variable domain, in which reference TRBV9 and TRBJ1-5 provide the parts outside the CDR3, is DSGVTQTPKHLITATGQRVTLRCSPRSGDLSVYWYQQSLDQGLQFLIQYYNGEERAKGNILERFSAQQFPDLHSELNLSSLELGDSALYFCASSPKRQVSNQPQHFGDGTRLSIL.

The V gene is TRBV4-2, the J gene TRBJ2-2; D might be TRBD2 (5 bases). The CDR3 length is 15 residues. The V gene lost 0 bases and the J gene lost 3 bases, with 8 bases spanning the gap. The V gene's germline CDR1 is LGHNA and CDR2 YNFKEQ. CDR3 nucleotides: TGTGCCAGCAGCCAAGAGGCGGGTTACACCGGGGAGCTGTTTTTT. This translates into CASSQEAGYTGELFF.

This clone was observed a handful of times. The V call is TRBV5-4, the J call TRBJ2-5; 8 bases align to TRBD1. The germline gives CDR1 SGHNT, CDR2 YYREEE (reference sequence). This CDR3 is built from 15 residues. The J segment lost 4 bases and the V segment lost 3 bases, leaving 8 bases of the junction unmatched. CDR3 bases: TGTGCCAGCAGCTCGCCCGGGACAGGTGGAGAGACCCAGTACTTC. Translation gives CASSSPGTGGETQYF.

This clone appeared once. This sequence joins TRBV5-1 and TRBJ2-1, with 7 positions matching TRBD1. Unmatched junction bases numbered 7, after V lost 3 bases and J lost 7 bases. Germline values: CDR1 SGHRS, CDR2 YFSETQ. The CDR3 is 14 amino acids. The CDR3 here is CASSSRQGGNEQFF. As DNA, the CDR3 is TGCGCCAGCAGCTCCAGACAGGGCGGGAATGAGCAGTTCTTC.

The chain links TRBV21-1 to TRBJ2-1; the D call in the table, TRBD2, was not verified against the DNA. TRBV21-1 is deemed a pseudogene. CDR3 length: 19 amino acids. CDR3 bases: TGTGCCAGCAGCACGGGGGGCCCCGGGCATTCCGCCTCCTACAATGAGCAGTTCTTC. As protein: CASSTGGPGHSASYNEQFF.

The genes are TRBV6-5 and TRBJ1-3, with 9 bases fitting TRBD1. Germline CDR1 MNHEY, CDR2 SVGAGI. Trimming cost V 6 bases and J 7 bases; bases outside gene matches: 7. The CDR3 runs to 14 residues. The CDR3 nucleotides read TGTGCCAGCAGGCGTCCGGGACAGGGTAACACCATATATTTT. Translated, it gives CASRRPGQGNTIYF.

CDR3: CASSLAGSAGPDTQYF. The CDR3 DNA reads TGCGCCAGCAGCTTGGCAGGGTCTGCGGGGCCAGATACGCAGTATTTT. The chain links TRBV5-1 to TRBJ2-3, with D maybe TRBD2 (6 bases). CDR3 length equals 16 residues. CDR1 SGHRS and CDR2 YFSETQ come from the germline V gene. Trimming left V 0 bases short and J 4 bases short, with 15 bases between.

J is TRBJ2-7 and V is TRBV19; 12 nucleotides line up with TRBD1. Germline V CDR1 and CDR2: LNHDA, SQIVND (reference sequence). The CDR3 length is 17 residues. Trimming at V came to 5 bases and at J to 3 bases, leaving 11 bases not matched to a gene. CDR3 loop: CASSSPPGTGGSYEQYF. The CDR3 DNA reads as TGTGCCAGTAGTTCCCCCCCCGGGACAGGGGGCAGCTACGAGCAGTACTTC.

The gene calls are TRBV2 and TRBJ2-2; no definite D call. Germline lookup yields CDR1 SNHLY and CDR2 FYNNEI. The CDR3 extends over 15 amino acids. V lost 4 bases and J 0 bases, leaving 9 bases between the germline ends. CDR3 in amino acids: CASSVVSANTGELFF. CDR3 nucleotides: TGTGCCAGCAGTGTTGTAAGCGCGAACACCGGGGAGCTGTTTTTT.

The sample holds one count of this clone. This chain joins TRBV5-1 and TRBJ1-2; a possible D gene is TRBD1 (5 bases). V lost 4 bases and J 8 bases, leaving 15 bases between the germline ends. Germline loops: CDR1 SGHRS, CDR2 YFSETQ. The CDR3 is 13 residues long. CDR3: CASSRIQGDGYTF. Here the CDR3 DNA reads TGCGCCAGCAGCAGAATCCAGGGAGACGGCTACACCTTC.

The gene calls are TRBV6-1 and TRBJ2-7; D not resolved. With 6 bases removed from V and 6 bases from J, the gap between germline ends came to 12 bases. Germline CDR1 reads MNHNS; CDR2 reads SASEGT. The CDR3 has 12 amino acids. CDR3 sequence (DNA): TGTGCCAGCAGGGATCGAAGGGCCGAGCAGTACTTC. This codes for CASRDRRAEQYF.

V and J are TRBV27 and TRBJ2-1; the D gene is possibly TRBD2 (5 bases). CDR1 is MNHEY, CDR2 SMNVEV, per germline (reference sequence). The V gene lost 2 bases and the J gene lost 0 bases, with 5 bases spanning the gap. The CDR3 runs to 14 residues. CDR3 in DNA: TGTGCCAGCAGTTTAGGGAGCTCCTACAATGAGCAGTTCTTC. Translating it yields CASSLGSSYNEQFF.

The chain is built from TRBV27 and TRBJ1-6, with D unclear. V lost 6 bases and J lost 7, with 7 bases in between. Germline V gene data show CDR1 as MNHEY and CDR2 as SMNVEV (reference sequence). The CDR3 consists of 12 residues. In DNA form, the CDR3 reads TGTGCCAGCAGCCGTCAGAATTCACCCCTCCACTTT. Translating gives CASSRQNSPLHF.

The chain is built from TRBV2 and TRBJ2-1; 11 nucleotides line up with TRBD2. The CDR3 is 15 residues long. Germline CDR1 and CDR2: SNHLY and FYNNEI. The V and J ends lost 6 bases and 4 bases, in that order; junction bases with no gene match: 5. This CDR3 reads CASRALAGGYNEQFF. CDR3 coding DNA: TGTGCCAGCAGAGCCCTAGCGGGAGGTTACAATGAGCAGTTCTTC.

The gene calls are TRBV18 and TRBJ2-5, with D perhaps TRBD2 (5 bases). The CDR3 runs to 14 residues. Germline V gene data show CDR1 as KGHSH and CDR2 as LQKENI. Trimming removed 1 base from V and 5 bases from J, with 11 bases in between. The CDR3 here is CASSPQIRGETQYF. The DNA of the CDR3 is TGTGCCAGCTCACCACAGATCCGCGGGGAGACCCAGTACTTC.

The chain joins TRBV5-1 to TRBJ2-7; 11 bases fit TRBD1. V was pared by 1 base and J by 1 base, with 13 bases of the junction left unmatched. Germline values: CDR1 SGHRS, CDR2 YFSETQ. CDR3 size: 19 residues. This chain's CDR3 is CASSLSFRTGGARSYEQYF. The CDR3 DNA sequence: TGCGCCAGCAGCTTGTCCTTTCGGACAGGGGGCGCACGGTCCTACGAGCAGTACTTC.

The rearrangement uses TRBV6-1 and TRBJ1-4; 8 bases match TRBD1. V dropped 6 bases and J dropped 6; count of bases not matched to a gene: 9. The CDR3 totals 15 residues. Germline lookup yields CDR1 MNHNS and CDR2 SASEGT. CDR3 loop: CASSPGQGTDEKLFF. In nucleotides, the CDR3 is TGTGCCAGCAGCCCTGGACAGGGAACGGATGAAAAACTGTTTTTT.

This clone has a single count. The chain carries TRBV6-6 and TRBJ2-2, with D perhaps TRBD2 (6 bases). The ends were cut back, 2 bases at V and 4 bases at J, with 8 bases in the middle. Germline V gene data show CDR1 as MNHNY and CDR2 as SVGAGI (reference sequence). CDR3 length: 14 residues. The CDR3 protein is CASSYRGTTGELFF. The CDR3 region has the DNA TGTGCCAGCAGTTACCGGGGGACCACCGGGGAGCTGTTTTTT.

This rearrangement joins TRBV6-5 to TRBJ1-1; D gene ambiguous. Germline V CDR1 and CDR2: MNHEY, SVGAGI. The CDR3 spans 11 residues. The V gene lost 5 bases and the J gene lost 11 bases, with 12 bases spanning the gap. CDR3 loop: CASSDPLVAFF. CDR3 nucleotides: TGTGCCAGCAGTGATCCTTTAGTGGCTTTCTTT.

This clone showed up just a few times. The genes are TRBV10-3 and TRBJ1-5; the match to TRBD1 covers 7 bases. There are 14 residues in the CDR3. With 2 bases clipped from V and 2 bases from J, the junction kept 0 bases outside the gene matches. Germline CDR1 and CDR2: ENHRY and SYGVKD. The CDR3 is CAISEDRGNQPQHF. The CDR3 DNA reads as TGTGCCATCAGTGAGGACAGGGGCAATCAGCCCCAGCATTTT.

The chain uses TRBV11-2 and TRBJ2-2; TRBD2 agrees at 9 bases. The J segment lost 6 bases and the V segment lost 1 base, leaving 6 bases of the junction unmatched. Looked up from germline, CDR1 is SGHAT and CDR2 is FQNNGV. The CDR3 consists of 16 residues. The CDR3 here is CASSLVAGGYAGELFF. The CDR3 DNA follows: TGTGCCAGCAGCTTAGTTGCGGGAGGGTACGCCGGGGAGCTGTTTTTT.

The chain carries TRBV30 and TRBJ1-6; TRBD1 aligns across 8 bases. From germline, CDR1 is GTSNPN and CDR2 SVGIG (reference sequence). V lost 8 bases and J lost 6; bases outside the gene matches: 9. This CDR3 has 14 amino acids. The CDR3 loop is CAGTGARGNSPLHF. The CDR3 bases are TGTGCCGGGACAGGTGCTCGGGGTAATTCACCCCTCCACTTT.

The J gene is TRBJ1-5, the V gene TRBV19; 7 nucleotides line up with TRBD1. Germline V lookup: CDR1 LNHDA, CDR2 SQIVND (reference sequence). After removal of 1 base from V and 4 bases from J, the junction contained 4 bases not matched to a gene. The CDR3 sequence is 15 residues long. CDR3 sequence (DNA): TGTGCCAGTAGTATAGGAAAACAGGGGAATCAGCCCCAGCATTTT. Translating gives CASSIGKQGNQPQHF.

In this sample, this clone turned up a few times. The chain joins TRBV28 to TRBJ1-1, with D unresolved. V dropped 8 bases and J dropped 10 bases, with 17 bases sitting between them. CDR1 is MDHEN, CDR2 SYDVKM, per germline. The CDR3 has 12 amino acids. The CDR3 protein is CASQPGRMGAFF. The CDR3 DNA is TGTGCCAGCCAACCCGGAAGAATGGGAGCTTTCTTT.

The rearrangement joins TRBV28 to TRBJ1-1; D perhaps matches TRBD1 (6 bases). Germline loops: CDR1 MDHEN, CDR2 SYDVKM. CDR3 length: 14 amino acids. Trimming removed 6 bases from V and 1 base from J, with 12 bases in between. CDR3: CASRLGQRNTEAFF. CDR3 DNA sequence: TGTGCCAGCAGACTTGGACAGCGGAACACTGAAGCTTTCTTT.

This chain links TRBV28 with TRBJ2-2; TRBD2 matches at 8 bases. This CDR3 contains 16 residues. Germline V CDR1 and CDR2: MDHEN, SYDVKM. V shed 3 bases, J shed 4 bases, and the junction held 7 bases outside the gene matches. The DNA for the CDR3 is TGTGCCAGCAGTTTCGGCGCTAGCGGGTTCACCGGGGAGCTGTTTTTT. This sequence encodes CASSFGASGFTGELFF. Drawing the rest from reference TRBV28 and TRBJ2-2, the complete variable domain is DVKVTQSSRYLVKRTGEKVFLECVQDMDHENMFWYRQDPGLGLRLIYFSYDVKMKEKGDIPEGYSVSREKKERFSLILESASTNQTSMYLCASSFGASGFTGELFFGEGSRLTVL.

The chain recombines TRBV19 with TRBJ1-6; perhaps TRBD1 as D (5 bases). The CDR3 sequence is 13 residues long. Germline V CDR1 and CDR2: LNHDA, SQIVND (reference sequence). V was trimmed by 5 bases and J by 8 bases, leaving 10 bases between them. The CDR3 region is CASSYQGDSPLHF. The DNA for the CDR3 is TGTGCCAGTAGTTACCAGGGTGATTCACCCCTCCACTTT.